This entry features one TCR beta chain sequence. Antigen unknown. The data derive from a study of identical twins. Points from the study as a whole: The study found excess low generation probability among twin-shared out-of-frame alpha sequences.

The cDNA had a unique molecular identifier and a template-switch universal primer site. TCRdb analysed the 5' RACE reads with MiXCR anew, one entry per CDR3 protein. The table includes around 230,000 distinct CDR3 sequences, over 8% detected once. The CDR3 contains 13 residues. Germline V lookup: CDR1 KGHSH, CDR2 LQKENI. V lost 5 bases to trimming and J lost 8 bases, with 12 bases between them. The sequence derives from a woman aged 18 to 35 in good health. The chain couples TRBV18 to TRBJ1-4; no firm D call. Sequencing used memory (CD45RO+) T cells sorted from blood. CDR3 region: CASSVGPIEKLFF. CDR3 DNA: TGTGCCAGCTCAGTCGGGCCGATCGAAAAACTGTTTTTT.